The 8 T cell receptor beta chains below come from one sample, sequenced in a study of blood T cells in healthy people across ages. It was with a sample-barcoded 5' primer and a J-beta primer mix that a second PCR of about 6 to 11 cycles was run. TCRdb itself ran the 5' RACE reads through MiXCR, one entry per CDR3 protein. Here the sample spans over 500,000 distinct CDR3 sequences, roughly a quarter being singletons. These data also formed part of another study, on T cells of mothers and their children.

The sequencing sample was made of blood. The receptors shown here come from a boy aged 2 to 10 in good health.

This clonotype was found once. This CDR3 is CSARDHFRPGLAYEQYF. Written as DNA, the CDR3 is TGCAGTGCTAGAGACCACTTCAGACCAGGGCTAGCCTACGAGCAGTACTTC. The chain has TRBV20-1 and TRBJ2-7; D perhaps matches TRBD1 (5 bases). V was clipped by 0 bases and J by 2 bases, with 20 bases between them. This CDR3 is 17 amino acids long. CDR1 is DFQATT and CDR2 is SNEGSKA in the germline V gene (reference sequence).

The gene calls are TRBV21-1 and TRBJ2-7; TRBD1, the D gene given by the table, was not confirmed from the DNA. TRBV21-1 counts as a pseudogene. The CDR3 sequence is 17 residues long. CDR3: CASSKGRDSDEPCEQYF. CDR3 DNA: TGTGCCAGCAGCAAAGGACGGGACAGCGATGAACCCTGCGAGCAGTACTTC.

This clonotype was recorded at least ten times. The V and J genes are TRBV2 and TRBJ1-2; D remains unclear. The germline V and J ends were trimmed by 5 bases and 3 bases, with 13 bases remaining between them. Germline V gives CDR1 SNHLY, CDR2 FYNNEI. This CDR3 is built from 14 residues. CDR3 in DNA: TGTGCCAGCAGTCCCAACGTCATCTACTATGGCTACACCTTC. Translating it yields CASSPNVIYYGYTF.

The CDR3 sequence is CASSYSGWNTEAFF. The CDR3 DNA is TGTGCCAGCAGTTACTCAGGGTGGAACACTGAAGCTTTCTTT. The genes are TRBV6-5 and TRBJ1-1; no firm D call. Looked up from germline, CDR1 is MNHEY and CDR2 is SVGAGI. The CDR3 has 14 amino acids. The ends were cut back, 0 bases at V and 1 base at J, with 6 bases in the middle.

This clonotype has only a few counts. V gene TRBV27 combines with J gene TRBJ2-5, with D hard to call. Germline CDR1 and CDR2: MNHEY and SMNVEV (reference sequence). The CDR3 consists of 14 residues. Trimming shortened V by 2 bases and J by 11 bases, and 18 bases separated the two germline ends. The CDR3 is CASSLRLSGEEQYF. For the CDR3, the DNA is TGTGCCAGCAGTTTACGGTTGTCAGGCGAGGAGCAGTACTTC.

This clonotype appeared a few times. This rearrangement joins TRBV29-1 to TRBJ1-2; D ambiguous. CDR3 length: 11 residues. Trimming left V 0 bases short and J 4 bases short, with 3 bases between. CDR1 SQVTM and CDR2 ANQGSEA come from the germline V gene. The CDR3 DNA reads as TGCAGCGTTGAAGATGGCTATGGCTACACCTTC. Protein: CSVEDGYGYTF.

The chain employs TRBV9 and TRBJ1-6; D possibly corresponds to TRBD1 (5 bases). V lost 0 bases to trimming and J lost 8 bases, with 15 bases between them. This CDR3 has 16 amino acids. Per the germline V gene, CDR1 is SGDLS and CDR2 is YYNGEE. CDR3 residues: CASSVAPKGQDSPLHF. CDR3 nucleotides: TGTGCCAGCAGCGTAGCGCCCAAGGGGCAGGATTCACCCCTCCACTTT.

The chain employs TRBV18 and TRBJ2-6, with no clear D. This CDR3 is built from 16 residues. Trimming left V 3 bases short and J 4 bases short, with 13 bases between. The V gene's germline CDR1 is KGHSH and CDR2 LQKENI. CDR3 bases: TGTGCCAGCTCACCTTTCTCGGGTCCCGGGGCCAACGTCCTGACTTTC. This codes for CASSPFSGPGANVLTF.